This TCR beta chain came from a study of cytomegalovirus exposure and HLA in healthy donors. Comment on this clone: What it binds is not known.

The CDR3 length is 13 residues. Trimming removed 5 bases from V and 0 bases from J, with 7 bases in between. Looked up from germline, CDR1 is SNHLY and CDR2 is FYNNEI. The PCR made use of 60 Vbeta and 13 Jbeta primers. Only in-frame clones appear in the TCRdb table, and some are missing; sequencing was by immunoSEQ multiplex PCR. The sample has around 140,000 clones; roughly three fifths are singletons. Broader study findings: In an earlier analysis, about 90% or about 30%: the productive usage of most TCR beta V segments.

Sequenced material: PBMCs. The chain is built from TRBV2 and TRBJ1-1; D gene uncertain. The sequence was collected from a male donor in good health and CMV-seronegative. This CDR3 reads CASSPNLNTEAFF. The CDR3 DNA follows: TGTGCCAGCAGTCCTAACTTGAACACTGAAGCTTTCTTT.